The 21 T cell receptor beta chains in this list originate from one sample, sequenced in a study of technical replicates of blood from a few donors. Sequencing was performed with immunoSEQ multiplex PCR; in TCRdb, only in-frame clones are kept and a portion is missing. The sample carries about 70,000 clones, about 94% recorded once. Material for sequencing was T cells isolated from PBMCs. The receptors were sampled from a human donor in good health.

This clone was detected a few times. The genes are TRBV29-1 and TRBJ2-7, with 7 bases identical to TRBD2. The CDR3 extends over 14 amino acids. Germline V CDR1 and CDR2: SQVTM, ANQGSEA. Trimming took 0 bases from V and 1 from J; bases not matched to a gene: 3. Here the CDR3 reads CSVEDGEGSYEQYF. The CDR3 DNA follows: TGCAGCGTTGAAGATGGGGAGGGTTCCTACGAGCAGTACTTC.

The chain joins TRBV9 to TRBJ2-1; perhaps TRBD2 as D (6 bases). This CDR3 has 14 residues. V shed 2 bases and J shed 9 bases, with 15 bases lying between them. CDR1 and CDR2 (germline): SGDLS, YYNGEE. The chain's CDR3 is CASSVDTGLREQFF. The CDR3 bases are TGTGCCAGCAGCGTCGATACGGGACTTCGTGAGCAGTTCTTC.

This chain joins TRBV6-5 and TRBJ1-5; possibly TRBD1 for D (5 bases). The CDR3 has 13 residues. The V gene lost 2 bases and the J gene lost 4 bases, with 6 bases spanning the gap. In germline, CDR1 is MNHEY, CDR2 SVGAGI. The CDR3 spells CASSYGGNQPQHF. The CDR3 bases are TGTGCCAGCAGTTACGGGGGGAATCAGCCCCAGCATTTT.

In nucleotides, the CDR3 is TGTGCCGACTGGACAGGAGGGACCGGGGAGCTGTTTTTT. Protein product: CADWTGGTGELFF. This rearrangement joins TRBV7-9 to TRBJ2-2; weak D call: TRBD1 (7 bases). The CDR3 spans 13 residues. CDR1 SEHNR and CDR2 FQNEAQ come from the germline V gene (reference sequence). V shed 11 bases and J shed 5 bases, with 15 bases lying between them.

The chain has TRBV27 and TRBJ2-1, with TRBD2 identical over 13 bases. This CDR3 has 15 amino acids. V gave up 7 bases and J gave up 7 bases; unmatched junction bases: 7. Germline V CDR1 and CDR2: MNHEY, SMNVEV (reference sequence). The CDR3 coding sequence is TGTGCCAGCACAGCCGGGACTAGCGGGAAAAATGAGCAGTTCTTC. It yields the protein CASTAGTSGKNEQFF.

CDR3 DNA sequence: TGTGCCAGCAGCTTAGAGGGAGGTACGCAGTATTTT. As protein: CASSLEGGTQYF. This chain links TRBV7-3 with TRBJ2-3, with a possible D match to TRBD2 (6 bases). V was pared by 2 bases and J by 8 bases, with 8 bases between. The germline CDR1 and CDR2 sequences are SGHTA and FQGTGA. The CDR3 has 12 residues.

This clone has a handful of counts. V usage is TRBV5-1 and J usage is TRBJ2-2, with TRBD2 matching 10 bases. Unmatched junction bases numbered 12, after V lost 4 bases and J lost 6 bases. The CDR3 totals 17 residues. Germline loops: CDR1 SGHRS, CDR2 YFSETQ. The CDR3 DNA reads as TGCGCCAGCAGCCCCACCCTAGCGGGAGTCCGATCCGGGGAGCTGTTTTTT. As protein: CASSPTLAGVRSGELFF. Together with reference TRBV5-1 and TRBJ2-2, the CDR3 gives the full variable domain: KAGVTQTPRYLIKTRGQQVTLSCSPISGHRSVSWYQQTPGQGLQFLFEYFSETQRNKGNFPGRFSGRQFSNSRSEMNVSTLELGDSALYLCASSPTLAGVRSGELFFGEGSRLTVL.

Only one count was recorded for this clone. This rearrangement joins TRBV5-1 to TRBJ2-2; D is possibly TRBD2 (5 bases). CDR3 length equals 16 residues. Trimming removed 4 bases at V and 3 bases at J, with 16 bases between. CDR1 and CDR2 from the germline V gene are SGHRS and YFSETQ. CDR3 sequence: CASSPSGKTYTGELFF. CDR3 nucleotide sequence: TGCGCCAGCAGCCCCTCCGGGAAAACGTACACCGGGGAGCTGTTTTTT.

The genes are TRBV6-5 and TRBJ1-5; 7 positions agree with TRBD1. Losses at the gene ends were 5 bases for V and 4 bases for J; bases not matched to a gene: 8. Looked up from germline, CDR1 is MNHEY and CDR2 is SVGAGI. This CDR3 is built from 15 residues. Written as DNA, the CDR3 is TGTGCCAGCAGTATCTCCGGGACAGCAAATCAGCCCCAGCATTTT. It is translated as CASSISGTANQPQHF.

The chain couples TRBV5-1 to TRBJ1-1, with D perhaps matching TRBD1 (6 bases). This CDR3 is built from 14 residues. V shed 1 base and J shed 8 bases, with 15 bases lying between them. Germline CDR1 reads SGHRS; CDR2 reads YFSETQ. The CDR3 region is CASSLWQGSLEAFF. As DNA, the CDR3 is TGCGCCAGCAGCTTGTGGCAGGGGAGTTTAGAAGCTTTCTTT. Full variable domain (outside the CDR3, taken from reference TRBV5-1 and TRBJ1-1): KAGVTQTPRYLIKTRGQQVTLSCSPISGHRSVSWYQQTPGQGLQFLFEYFSETQRNKGNFPGRFSGRQFSNSRSEMNVSTLELGDSALYLCASSLWQGSLEAFFGQGTRLTVV.

V usage is TRBV2 and J usage is TRBJ2-1, with 10 bases matching TRBD2. The CDR3 is made up of 14 amino acids. Germline V gene lookup returns CDR1 SNHLY and CDR2 FYNNEI. After removal of 2 bases from V and 9 bases from J, the junction contained 4 bases not matched to a gene. CDR3 sequence: CASSESSGSTEQFF. The CDR3 region has the DNA TGTGCCAGCAGTGAATCTAGCGGGAGTACTGAGCAGTTCTTC.

The J gene is TRBJ2-3, the V gene TRBV11-1; TRBD2 might be the D (5 bases). V lost 2 bases to trimming and J lost 1 base, with 10 bases between them. There are 15 residues in the CDR3. From germline, CDR1 is SGHAT and CDR2 FQDESV (reference sequence). This chain's CDR3 is CASSLSSVGTDTQYF. The CDR3 region has the DNA TGTGCCAGCAGCTTAAGTAGCGTCGGCACAGATACGCAGTATTTT.

This sequence joins TRBV19 and TRBJ2-2; D remains unclear. This CDR3 has 13 amino acids. V shed 9 bases and J shed 2 bases, with 10 bases lying between them. Germline V gives CDR1 LNHDA, CDR2 SQIVND (reference sequence). The CDR3 protein is CASQALNTGELFF. CDR3 nucleotides: TGTGCCAGCCAGGCTCTTAACACCGGGGAGCTGTTTTTT.

The rearrangement links TRBV30 to TRBJ2-7, with D hard to call. Between the trimmed V and J ends, which lost 5 bases and 3 bases, there was a span of 8 bases. From germline, CDR1 is GTSNPN and CDR2 SVGIG (reference sequence). The CDR3 covers 11 residues. The DNA of the CDR3 is TGTGCCTGGCAGACACTCTACGAGCAGTACTTC. Its translation: CAWQTLYEQYF. Full variable domain (rest looked up from reference TRBV30 and TRBJ2-7): SQTIHQWPATLVQPVGSPLSLECTVEGTSNPNLYWYRQAAGRGLQLLFYSVGIGQISSEVPQNLSASRPQDRQFILSSKKLLLSDSGFYLCAWQTLYEQYFGPGTRLTVT.

This chain links TRBV7-9 with TRBJ1-4, with D perhaps matching TRBD1 (5 bases). V lost 5 bases and J lost 0, with 10 bases in between. This CDR3 is built from 15 residues. CDR1 is SEHNR and CDR2 is FQNEAQ in the germline V gene (reference sequence). The CDR3 reads CASSPGTATNEKLFF. The CDR3, as DNA: TGTGCCAGCAGCCCAGGGACTGCAACTAATGAAAAACTGTTTTTT.

This rearrangement joins TRBV5-1 to TRBJ2-1; 11 nucleotides agree with TRBD2. In germline, CDR1 is SGHRS, CDR2 YFSETQ. The CDR3 is 16 residues long. J was trimmed by 6 bases and V by 0 bases; bases with no gene match: 5. CDR3 residues: CASSLGWTSGSNEQFF. The CDR3 nucleotides read TGCGCCAGCAGCTTGGGTTGGACTAGCGGGTCCAATGAGCAGTTCTTC.

CDR3 sequence (DNA): TGTGCCAGCAGCTACGGGACTAGCGGGAGCTACGAGCAGTACTTC. Protein sequence: CASSYGTSGSYEQYF. The chain joins TRBV7-6 to TRBJ2-7, with 14 bases identical to TRBD2. Per the germline V gene, CDR1 is SGHVS and CDR2 is FNYEAQ. CDR3 size: 15 residues. Unmatched junction bases numbered 2, after V lost 4 bases and J lost 3 bases. Drawing the rest from reference TRBV7-6 and TRBJ2-7, the complete variable domain is GAGVSQSPRYKVTKRGQDVALRCDPISGHVSLYWYRQALGQGPEFLTYFNYEAQQDKSGLPNDRFSAERPEGSISTLTIQRTEQRDSAMYRCASSYGTSGSYEQYFGPGTRLTVT.

The chain is built from TRBV9 and TRBJ1-1; D perhaps matches TRBD1 (5 bases). The V gene's germline CDR1 is SGDLS and CDR2 YYNGEE. Trimming left V 2 bases short and J 1 base short, with 9 bases between. CDR3 size: 14 residues. The CDR3 sequence is CASSVADKNTEAFF. The CDR3 region has the DNA TGTGCCAGCAGCGTGGCGGACAAGAACACTGAAGCTTTCTTT.

V is TRBV29-1 and J is TRBJ2-6; no definite D call. Germline V CDR1 and CDR2: SQVTM, ANQGSEA. CDR3 size: 13 residues. V was cut by 1 base and J by 3 bases, with 4 bases left in between. CDR3 sequence: CSVEVVGANVLTF. The CDR3 DNA reads as TGCAGCGTTGAAGTCGTTGGGGCCAACGTCCTGACTTTC.

This clone has just one count. The chain recombines TRBV28 with TRBJ2-6; D remains ambiguous. The germline V gene has CDR1 MDHEN and CDR2 SYDVKM. This CDR3 has 13 amino acids. Trimming cost V 8 bases and J 0 bases, with 5 bases left between them. The CDR3 spells CASFYSGANVLTF. The CDR3 DNA is TGTGCCAGCTTTTACTCTGGGGCCAACGTCCTGACTTTC.

The chain employs TRBV15 and TRBJ1-1; 8 bases agree with TRBD1. From germline, CDR1 is LNHNV and CDR2 YYDKDF (reference sequence). The J segment lost 2 bases and the V segment lost 1 base, leaving 3 bases of the junction unmatched. The length of the CDR3 is 15 residues. As DNA, the CDR3 is TGTGCCACCAGCAGAGGGACAGGGACCAACACTGAAGCTTTCTTT. This gives the protein CATSRGTGTNTEAFF.